This TCR beta chain was retrieved from a study of T cell repertoires in cytomegalovirus infection. Study-level information: Indications of both CMV infection and matching HLA type were provided by public TCR beta signatures.

TCRdb reprocessed the reads via MiXCR and lists one record per CDR3 protein. This sample has some 300,000 distinct CDR3 sequences, with roughly a sixth found just once. This clonotype has just a few counts. The TCR sequence derives from a human donor in good health (CMV status not recorded). Some clones in this sample may be carry-over from other donors' samples. Sequencing was done on a sample of PBMCs.

CDR3 loop: CASSLGIRAVVSQETQYF. Written as DNA, the CDR3 is TGTGCCAGCAGCTTAGGAATTCGGGCAGTAGTTTCCCAAGAGACCCAGTACTTC. The rearrangement links TRBV7-2 to TRBJ2-5; D is unresolved. The germline gives CDR1 SGHTA, CDR2 FQGNSA. Trimming cost V 1 base and J 1 base, with 19 bases left between them. The CDR3 runs to 18 residues.